This paragraph reports one T cell receptor (beta chain). Its antigen is currently unknown. Only in-frame clones appear in the TCRdb table, and some are missing; sequencing was by immunoSEQ multiplex PCR. This sample has around 190,000 clones, with approximately 92% found just once. This entry belongs to a study of T cell responses to AZD1222 COVID-19 vaccine. Regarding the study as a whole: Unmutated variant regions reportedly attract nearly half of all spike-specific TCRs.

Germline V gene data show CDR1 as MNHEY and CDR2 as SVGAGI. After removal of 4 bases from V and 3 bases from J, the junction contained 10 bases not matched to a gene. CDR3 length equals 16 residues. The sequenced sample was peripheral blood, obtained on day 0 of AZD1222 vaccination. The receptor's source is an adult in good health. The rearrangement uses TRBV6-5 and TRBJ2-3, with 7 bases that match TRBD2. CDR3 in amino acids: CASSSRGEKVTDTQYF. The CDR3 nucleotides read TGTGCCAGCAGTTCACGGGGGGAGAAGGTGACAGATACGCAGTATTTT.